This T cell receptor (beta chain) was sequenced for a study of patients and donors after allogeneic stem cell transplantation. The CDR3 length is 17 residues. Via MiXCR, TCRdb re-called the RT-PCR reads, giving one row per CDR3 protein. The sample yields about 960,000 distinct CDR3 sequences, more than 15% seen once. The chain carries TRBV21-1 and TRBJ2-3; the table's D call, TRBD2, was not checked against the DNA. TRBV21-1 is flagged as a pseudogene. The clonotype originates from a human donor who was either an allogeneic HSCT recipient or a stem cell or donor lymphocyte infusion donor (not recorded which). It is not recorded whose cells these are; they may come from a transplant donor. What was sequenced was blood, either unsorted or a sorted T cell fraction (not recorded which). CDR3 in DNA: TGTGCCAGCAGCCCTGGCCGTAGCGGGGTTAGCACAGATACGCAGTATTTT. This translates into CASSPGRSGVSTDTQYF.